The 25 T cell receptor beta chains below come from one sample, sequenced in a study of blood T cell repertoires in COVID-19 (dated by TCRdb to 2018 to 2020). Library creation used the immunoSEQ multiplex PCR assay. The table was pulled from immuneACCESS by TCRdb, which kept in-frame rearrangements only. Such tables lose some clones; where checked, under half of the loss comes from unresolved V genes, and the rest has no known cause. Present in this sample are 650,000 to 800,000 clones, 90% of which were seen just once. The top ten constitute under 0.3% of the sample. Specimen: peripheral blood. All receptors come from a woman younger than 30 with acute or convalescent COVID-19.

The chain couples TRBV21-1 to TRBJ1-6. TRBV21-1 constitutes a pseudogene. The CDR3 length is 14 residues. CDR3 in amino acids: CASSAGGRNSPLHF. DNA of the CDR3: TGTGCCAGCAGCGCGGGAGGGAGAAATTCACCCCTCCACTTT.

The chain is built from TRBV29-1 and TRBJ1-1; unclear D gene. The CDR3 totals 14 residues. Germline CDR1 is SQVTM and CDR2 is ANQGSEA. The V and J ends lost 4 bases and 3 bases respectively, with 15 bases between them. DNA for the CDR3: TGCAGCGTTGTCAACGTACACCGGGACACTGAAGCTTTCTTT. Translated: CSVVNVHRDTEAFF.

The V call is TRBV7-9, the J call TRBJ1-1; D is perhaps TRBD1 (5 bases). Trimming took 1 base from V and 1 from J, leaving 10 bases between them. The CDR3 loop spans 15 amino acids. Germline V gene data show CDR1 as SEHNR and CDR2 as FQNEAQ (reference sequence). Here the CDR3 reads CASSLGGGWNTEAFF. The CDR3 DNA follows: TGTGCCAGCAGCTTAGGCGGGGGATGGAACACTGAAGCTTTCTTT.

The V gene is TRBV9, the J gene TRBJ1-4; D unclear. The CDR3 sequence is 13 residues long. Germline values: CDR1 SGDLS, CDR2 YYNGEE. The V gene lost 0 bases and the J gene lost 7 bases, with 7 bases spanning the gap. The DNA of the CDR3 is TGTGCCAGCAGCGTAGTCATCGGTGAAAAACTGTTTTTT. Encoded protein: CASSVVIGEKLFF.

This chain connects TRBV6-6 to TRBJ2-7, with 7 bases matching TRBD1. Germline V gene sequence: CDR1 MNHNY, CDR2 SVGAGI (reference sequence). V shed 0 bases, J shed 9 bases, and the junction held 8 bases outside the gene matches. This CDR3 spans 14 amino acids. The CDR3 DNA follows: TGTGCCAGCAGTTACTCAGGCGACAGGGAAGGGCAGTACTTC. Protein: CASSYSGDREGQYF.

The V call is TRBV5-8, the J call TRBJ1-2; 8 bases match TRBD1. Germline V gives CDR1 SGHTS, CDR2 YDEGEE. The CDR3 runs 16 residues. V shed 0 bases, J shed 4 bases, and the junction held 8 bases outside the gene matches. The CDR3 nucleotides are TGTGCCAGCAGCTTGGTCGCCAGGGGGCTAGGCTATGGCTACACCTTC. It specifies CASSLVARGLGYGYTF.

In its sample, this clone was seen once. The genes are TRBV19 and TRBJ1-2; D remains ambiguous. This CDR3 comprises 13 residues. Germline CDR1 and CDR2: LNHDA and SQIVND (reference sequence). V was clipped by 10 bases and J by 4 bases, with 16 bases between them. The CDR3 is CATSSQLAYGYTF. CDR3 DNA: TGTGCCACCTCCTCGCAGTTGGCCTATGGCTACACCTTC.

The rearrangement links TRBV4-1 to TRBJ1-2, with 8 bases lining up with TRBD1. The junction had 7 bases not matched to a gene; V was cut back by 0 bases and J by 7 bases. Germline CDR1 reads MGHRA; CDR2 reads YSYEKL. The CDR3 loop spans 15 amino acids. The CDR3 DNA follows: TGCGCCAGCAGCCAAGATGCAGGGGGCTTAGGTGGCTACACCTTC. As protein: CASSQDAGGLGGYTF.

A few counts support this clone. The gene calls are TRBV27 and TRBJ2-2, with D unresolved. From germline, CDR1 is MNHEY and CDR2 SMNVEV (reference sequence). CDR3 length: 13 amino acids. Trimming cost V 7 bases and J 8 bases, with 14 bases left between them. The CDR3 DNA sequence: TGTGCCAGCATGTCCCCTCCCCCGGGGGAGCTGTTTTTT. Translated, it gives CASMSPPPGELFF.

The CDR3 bases are TGTGCCACCAGCCACTATACTAGCGGGGAGGCGCATGAGCAGTTCTTC. This gives the protein CATSHYTSGEAHEQFF. J is TRBJ2-1 and V is TRBV15; 10 bases match TRBD2. After removal of 5 bases from V and 8 bases from J, the junction contained 12 bases not matched to a gene. The CDR3 sequence is 16 residues long. Germline-derived CDR1 and CDR2 are LNHNV and YYDKDF (reference sequence).

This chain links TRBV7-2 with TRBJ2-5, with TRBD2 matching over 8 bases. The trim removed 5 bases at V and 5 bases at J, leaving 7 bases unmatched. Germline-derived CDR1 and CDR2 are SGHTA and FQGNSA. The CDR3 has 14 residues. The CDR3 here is CASSDRGGLETQYF. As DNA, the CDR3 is TGTGCCAGCAGCGACCGGGGGGGCTTGGAGACCCAGTACTTC. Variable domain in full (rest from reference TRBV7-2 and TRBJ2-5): GAGVSQSPSNKVTEKGKDVELRCDPISGHTALYWYRQSLGQGLEFLIYFQGNSAPDKSGLPSDRFSAERTGGSVSTLTIQRTQQEDSAVYLCASSDRGGLETQYFGPGTRLLVL.

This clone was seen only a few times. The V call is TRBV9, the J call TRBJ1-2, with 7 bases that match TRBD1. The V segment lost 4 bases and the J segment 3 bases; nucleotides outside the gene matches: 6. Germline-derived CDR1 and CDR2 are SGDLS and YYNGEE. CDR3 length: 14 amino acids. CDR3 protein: CASSRTGTDYGYTF. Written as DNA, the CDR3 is TGTGCCAGCAGCCGAACCGGGACAGACTATGGCTACACCTTC.

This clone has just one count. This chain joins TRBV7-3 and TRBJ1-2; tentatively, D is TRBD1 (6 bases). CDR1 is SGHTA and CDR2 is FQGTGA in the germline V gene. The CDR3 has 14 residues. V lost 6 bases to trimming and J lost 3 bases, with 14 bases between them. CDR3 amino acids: CASRPTGLDYGYTF. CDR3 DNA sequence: TGTGCCAGCAGACCAACAGGGCTTGACTATGGCTACACCTTC.

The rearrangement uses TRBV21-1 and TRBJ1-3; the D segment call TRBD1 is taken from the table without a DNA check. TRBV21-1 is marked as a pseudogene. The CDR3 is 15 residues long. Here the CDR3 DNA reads TGTGCCAGCAGCAAAGTACTGACATTTGGAAACACCATATATTTT. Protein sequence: CASSKVLTFGNTIYF.

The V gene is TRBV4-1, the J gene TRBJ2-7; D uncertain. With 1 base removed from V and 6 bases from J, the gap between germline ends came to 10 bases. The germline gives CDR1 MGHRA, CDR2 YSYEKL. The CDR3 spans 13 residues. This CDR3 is CASSQGATSEQYF. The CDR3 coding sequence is TGCGCCAGCAGCCAAGGGGCTACGTCCGAGCAGTACTTC.

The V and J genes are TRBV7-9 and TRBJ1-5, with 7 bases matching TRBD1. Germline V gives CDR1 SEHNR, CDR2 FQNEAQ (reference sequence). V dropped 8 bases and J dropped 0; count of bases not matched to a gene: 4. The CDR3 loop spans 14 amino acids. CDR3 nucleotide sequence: TGTGCCAGCGGGGGACAGCTTAGCAATCAGCCCCAGCATTTT. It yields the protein CASGGQLSNQPQHF.

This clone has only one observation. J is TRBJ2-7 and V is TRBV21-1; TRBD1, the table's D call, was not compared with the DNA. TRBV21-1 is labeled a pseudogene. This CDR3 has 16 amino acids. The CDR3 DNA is TGTGCCAGCAGCAAAGCCGAGACAGTGACGAGCTACGAGCAGTACTTC. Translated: CASSKAETVTSYEQYF.

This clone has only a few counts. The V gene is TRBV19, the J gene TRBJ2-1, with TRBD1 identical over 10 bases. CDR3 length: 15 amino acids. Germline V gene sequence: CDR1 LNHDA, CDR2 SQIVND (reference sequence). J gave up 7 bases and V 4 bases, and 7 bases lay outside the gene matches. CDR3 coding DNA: TGTGCCAGTAGTAAGGTTCCGGGACAGGGGAATGAGCAGTTCTTC. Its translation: CASSKVPGQGNEQFF. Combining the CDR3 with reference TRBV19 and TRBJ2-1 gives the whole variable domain DGGITQSPKYLFRKEGQNVTLSCEQNLNHDAMYWYRQDPGQGLRLIYYSQIVNDFQKGDIAEGYSVSREKKESFPLTVTSAQKNPTAFYLCASSKVPGQGNEQFFGPGTRLTVL.

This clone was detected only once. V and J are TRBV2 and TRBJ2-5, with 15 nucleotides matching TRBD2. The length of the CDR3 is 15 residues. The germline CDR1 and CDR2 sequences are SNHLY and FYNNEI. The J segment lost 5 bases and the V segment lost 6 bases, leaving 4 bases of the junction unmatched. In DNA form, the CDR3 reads TGTGCCAGCAGGGGACTAGCGGGGGGCCTCGAGACCCAGTACTTC. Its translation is CASRGLAGGLETQYF.

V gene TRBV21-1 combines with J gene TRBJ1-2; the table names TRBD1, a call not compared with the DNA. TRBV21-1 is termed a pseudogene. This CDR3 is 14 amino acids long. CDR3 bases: TGTGCCAGCAGCACGAGGCGGACAATCTATGGCTACACCTTC. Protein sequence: CASSTRRTIYGYTF.

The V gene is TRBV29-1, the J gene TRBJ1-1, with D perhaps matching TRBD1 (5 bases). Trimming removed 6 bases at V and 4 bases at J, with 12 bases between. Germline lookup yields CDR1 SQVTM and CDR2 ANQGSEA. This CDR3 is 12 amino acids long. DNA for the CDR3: TGCAGCGTGATTACAGGATTCACTGAAGCTTTCTTT. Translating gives CSVITGFTEAFF.

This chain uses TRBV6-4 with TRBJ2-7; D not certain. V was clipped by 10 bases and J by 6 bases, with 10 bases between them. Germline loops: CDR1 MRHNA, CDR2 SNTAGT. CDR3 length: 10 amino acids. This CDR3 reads CANPSGEQYF. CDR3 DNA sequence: TGTGCCAACCCATCCGGCGAGCAGTACTTC.

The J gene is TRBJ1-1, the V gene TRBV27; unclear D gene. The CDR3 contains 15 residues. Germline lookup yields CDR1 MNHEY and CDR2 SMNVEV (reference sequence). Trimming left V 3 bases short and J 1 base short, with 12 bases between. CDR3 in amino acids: CASSLALSGNTEAFF. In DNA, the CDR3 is TGTGCCAGCAGTTTGGCCCTCTCAGGGAACACTGAAGCTTTCTTT.

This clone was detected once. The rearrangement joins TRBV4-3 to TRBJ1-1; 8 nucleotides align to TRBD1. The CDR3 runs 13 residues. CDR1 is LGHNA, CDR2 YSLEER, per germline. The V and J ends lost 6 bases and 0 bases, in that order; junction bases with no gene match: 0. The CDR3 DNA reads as TGCGCCAGCAGGGACAGGGTGAACACTGAAGCTTTCTTT. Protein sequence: CASRDRVNTEAFF.

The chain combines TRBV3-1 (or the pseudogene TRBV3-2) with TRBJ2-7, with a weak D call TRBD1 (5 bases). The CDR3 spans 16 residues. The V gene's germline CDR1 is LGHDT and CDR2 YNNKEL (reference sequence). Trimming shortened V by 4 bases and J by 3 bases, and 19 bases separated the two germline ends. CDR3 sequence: CASSLMRQNGNYEQYF. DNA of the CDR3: TGTGCCAGCAGCCTTATGAGACAGAACGGAAACTACGAGCAGTACTTC.